The TCR beta chain described here comes from a study of T cells in narcolepsy. Study findings and constraints: Reportedly, autoreactive clonotypes were serially detected in patients' blood but not controls'. HCRT-specific and TRIB2-specific autoreactive clonotypes appeared among same-patient CSF and blood CD4+ clonotypes.

This CDR3 contains 14 residues. The germline V and J ends were trimmed by 1 base and 7 bases, with 10 bases remaining between them. Germline V CDR1 and CDR2: LNHDA, SQIVND (reference sequence). As for this clone: Its specificity is unknown. The sample contains more than one DNA sequence encoding this CDR3.

TCRdb keeps only in-frame clones here, not all; method: immunoSEQ multiplex PCR. The table shows about 40,000 clones, with approximately 88% occurring only once. The J gene is TRBJ2-2, the V gene TRBV19; D might be TRBD1 (6 bases). The receptor's source is a human donor with narcolepsy. Material for sequencing was CD45RA- memory CD4+ T cells from PBMCs. This chain's CDR3 is CASSIGGPGGELFF. Here the CDR3 DNA reads TGTGCCAGTAGTATAGGGGGGCCGGGCGGGGAGCTGTTTTTT.